This TCR beta chain was recovered during a study of monozygotic twins with inflammatory bowel disease. TCRdb re-called the 5' RACE reads and shows each CDR3 protein once, DNA omitted. Its listing shows 300,000 to 400,000 distinct CDR3 sequences. Material: blood. This TCR was sampled from a human donor with ulcerative colitis or Crohn's disease, or a healthy co-twin of an affected twin (not recorded which).

The CDR3 sequence is CASSQEGLATNTRELFF. The rearrangement joins TRBV4-3 to TRBJ2-2; TCRdb's assignment of TRBD2 cannot be checked, as there is no DNA. There are 17 residues in the CDR3. Per germline, CDR1 LGHNA and CDR2 YSLEER.